This TCR beta chain was observed in a study of persistence of HIV-infected CD4 T cells. On the study more broadly: Up to about 200 mL blood was drawn at multiple time points; a couple of donors had single-time leukapheresis.

This was the immunoSEQ version 4 assay in survey mode. Method: immunoSEQ multiplex PCR; TCRdb's copy keeps in-frame clones and lacks some. The table shows some 28,000 clones, with almost 85% occurring only once. Study results and caveats: TCR oligoclonality correlated with proviral oligoclonality in the same sorted populations. Bulk TCR data could not be restricted to HIV-1-infected CMV-responding cells.

V gave up 4 bases and J gave up 0 bases, with 25 bases separating them. Germline V CDR1 and CDR2: KGHDR, SFDVKD. The CDR3 length is 20 residues. Points on this clone: Its antigen is currently unknown.

Cells were stimulated with CMV-infected fibroblast lysates at about 10 ug/mL. Memory cells lacking CD40L and CD69 with high CD45RO were sorted. Inclusion required CMV-positive serology and CD4+ counts above 400 cells/uL. The chain joins TRBV24-1 to TRBJ2-3, with D possibly being TRBD2 (6 bases). The source was CD4+ T cells sorted from PBMCs after roughly 20-hour stimulation, collected from a patient who received antiretroviral therapy. This sequence originates from an adult man with HIV who was CMV-seropositive. This CDR3 is CATSEDFRLGSQSSTDTQYF. CDR3 bases: TGTGCCACCAGTGAGGACTTTCGACTAGGGTCACAATCTAGCACAGATACGCAGTATTTT.